The subject of this entry is one T cell receptor (beta chain). Germline values: CDR1 MGHDK, CDR2 SYGVNS. The germline V and J ends were trimmed by 3 bases and 7 bases, with 13 bases remaining between them. The CDR3 consists of 14 residues. This entry is derived from a study of control samples from healthy donors and cancer patients. This table comes from immunoSEQ multiplex PCR, and its TCRdb copy is limited to in-frame clones, with some not included. The sample holds roughly 100,000 clones; 83% are singletons and the top ten take less than 15%. The chain employs TRBV25-1 and TRBJ1-5; tentative D call: TRBD1 (5 bases). This receptor was taken from a woman aged 50 to 60 in good health. The sample taken for sequencing was blood. CDR3 protein: CASSDQGMGQPQHF. The CDR3 DNA reads as TGTGCCAGCAGTGATCAGGGTATGGGGCAGCCCCAGCATTTT.